Shown below are 8 T cell receptor beta chains from a single sample sequenced in a study of shared clonotypes between healthy human individuals. Sequencing used immunoSEQ multiplex PCR; TCRdb keeps in-frame clones, though not all of them. The sample contains approximately 1.1 million clones, approximately 78% of which appear only once. Sequencing input: memory CD4+ T cells from PBMCs. Described subset: CD45RA-negative fraction. These receptors all stem from a man aged 18-30 years in good health. Some clones in this sample may be carry-over from other donors' samples.

The genes are TRBV7-2 and TRBJ2-1; 10 positions match TRBD2. Losses at the gene ends were 3 bases for V and 7 bases for J; bases not matched to a gene: 6. Germline CDR1 SGHTA, CDR2 FQGNSA. The CDR3 has 15 amino acids. In nucleotides, the CDR3 is TGTGCCAGCAGCTTCTCTAGCGGGAGTGGTAATGAGCAGTTCTTC. The encoded protein is CASSFSSGSGNEQFF.

The table lists this clone with a count of one. The chain joins TRBV5-4 to TRBJ2-3; 13 bases line up with TRBD2. Losses at the gene ends were 0 bases for V and 5 bases for J; bases not matched to a gene: 3. Germline V gene lookup returns CDR1 SGHNT and CDR2 YYREEE (reference sequence). This CDR3 has 16 amino acids. The CDR3 reads CASSLGTSGRGDTQYF. CDR3 sequence (DNA): TGTGCCAGCAGCTTGGGGACTAGCGGGAGAGGAGATACGCAGTATTTT.

The sample holds a few counts of this clone. The chain joins TRBV5-4 to TRBJ1-2; D gene uncertain. Germline V CDR1 and CDR2: SGHNT, YYREEE (reference sequence). Trimming removed 6 bases at V and 4 bases at J, with 13 bases between. The length of the CDR3 is 13 residues. CDR3 in amino acids: CASTRTESYGYTF. In nucleotides, the CDR3 is TGTGCCAGCACCCGAACCGAGTCCTATGGCTACACCTTC.

Turning to this clone: The same CDR3 is also encoded by other DNA sequences in this sample. The genes are TRBV11-2 and TRBJ1-4, with D uncertain. There are 14 residues in the CDR3. The V gene lost 1 base and the J gene lost 4 bases, with 7 bases spanning the gap. The germline gives CDR1 SGHAT, CDR2 FQNNGV. The CDR3: CASSLGSRNEKLFF. The CDR3 DNA is TGTGCCAGCAGCTTAGGCAGCCGTAATGAAAAACTGTTTTTT.

V gene TRBV6-1 combines with J gene TRBJ2-1; no clear D gene. CDR1 and CDR2 from the germline V gene are MNHNS and SASEGT. With 1 base removed from V and 8 bases from J, the gap between germline ends came to 6 bases. The CDR3 loop spans 12 amino acids. CDR3 sequence reads: CASSEGRHEQFF. In DNA, the CDR3 is TGTGCCAGCAGTGAAGGCCGTCATGAGCAGTTCTTC.

This clone came up once. The chain uses TRBV7-9 and TRBJ1-4; 9 nucleotides align to TRBD1. This CDR3 is 17 amino acids long. In germline, CDR1 is SEHNR, CDR2 FQNEAQ (reference sequence). V was pared by 4 bases and J by 4 bases, with 10 bases of the junction left unmatched. Written as DNA, the CDR3 is TGTGCCAGCAGCTCTACACGGGACAGGGCGGGTAATGAAAAACTGTTTTTT. It specifies CASSSTRDRAGNEKLFF.

In its sample, this clone was seen a few times. The chain has TRBV5-1 and TRBJ2-1, with D possibly being TRBD2 (6 bases). The CDR3 has 14 residues. The V and J ends lost 0 bases and 10 bases respectively, with 14 bases between them. CDR1 SGHRS and CDR2 YFSETQ come from the germline V gene. CDR3 in DNA: TGCGCCAGCAGCTTGGACGGGGGTTCCGCCGAGCAGTTCTTC. The encoded protein is CASSLDGGSAEQFF.

The chain combines TRBV28 with TRBJ2-2; 12 bases match TRBD1. Germline CDR1 MDHEN, CDR2 SYDVKM. V gave up 5 bases and J gave up 6 bases; unmatched junction bases: 4. This CDR3 is 15 amino acids long. This CDR3 is CASSRDRGRPGELFF. The CDR3 DNA sequence: TGTGCCAGCAGTCGGGACAGGGGGCGACCCGGGGAGCTGTTTTTT.